This is a list of T cell receptor beta chains from one sample in a study of blood T cell repertoires in COVID-19. The table came from immunoSEQ multiplex PCR; TCRdb's copy has only in-frame clones and leaves some out. The sample contains about 400,000 clones, 70% to 90% of which appear only once. The source material was peripheral blood. Source of these receptors: a man aged 35-49 years with acute or convalescent COVID-19. CDR3s include the opening cysteine and the closing phenylalanine or tryptophan. Each record gives: CDR3 length, D gene, J gene, V gene, clone size, CDR3 DNA, CDR3 protein. D genes are given only for firm matches. A clone size is listed for some rows: how often the clone was seen (once, few, many), or a class if it is expanded.

13 | NA | TRBJ1-6 | TRBV2 | NA | TGTGCCAGCAGTGAACCAGGGAACTCACCCCTCCACTTT | CASSEPGNSPLHF
15 | NA | TRBJ1-2 | TRBV19 | NA | TGTGCCAGTATTTCAAGGGAAGCAGGGCAGCTTGGCTACACCTTC | CASISREAGQLGYTF
16 | TRBD1 | TRBJ1-5 | TRBV27 | once | TGTGCCAGCAGTCTGACAGGGAGTAGGCGCAATCAGCCCCAGCATTTT | CASSLTGSRRNQPQHF
12 | NA | TRBJ1-1 | TRBV27 | once | TGTGCCAGCAGTATTAGCGGGACTGAAGCTTTCTTT | CASSISGTEAFF
14 | TRBD2 | TRBJ2-1 | TRBV18 | once | TGTGCCAGCTCCCCCGGGACTAGCTACAATGAGCAGTTCTTC | CASSPGTSYNEQFF
16 | TRBD1 | TRBJ2-2 | TRBV6-5 | NA | TGTGCCAGCAGTTCACAGGGGATCGGGGACACCGGGGAGCTGTTTTTT | CASSSQGIGDTGELFF
16 | TRBD2 | TRBJ2-2 | TRBV19 | NA | TGTGCCGGATTGACTAGCGGGAGGGAAAACACCGGGGAGCTGTTTTTT | CAGLTSGRENTGELFF
15 | TRBD2 | TRBJ2-7 | TRBV5-4 | NA | TGTGCCAGCAGCTTGGGGAGCGGGAGTCACTACGAGCAGTACTTC | CASSLGSGSHYEQYF
13 | NA | TRBJ1-5 | TRBV28 | NA | TGTGCCAGCAGTTCGACTCTCAATCAGCCCCAGCATTTT | CASSSTLNQPQHF
14 | TRBD2 | TRBJ2-7 | TRBV7-8 | NA | TGTGCCAGCAGCTTAAGCGGGACCTCCTACGAGCAGTACTTC | CASSLSGTSYEQYF
13 | NA | TRBJ1-1 | TRBV28 | NA | TGTGCCAGCAGTTTATTTGTGCAGGGTGAAGCTTTCTTT | CASSLFVQGEAFF
17 | TRBD1 | TRBJ2-1 | TRBV7-9 | NA | TGTGCCAGCAGCTTAGGACAGGGGTTCACCTACTTCAATGAGCAGTTCTTC | CASSLGQGFTYFNEQFF
15 | NA | TRBJ2-2 | TRBV7-3 | NA | TGTGCCAGCAGCTTAAGACAGGCGAACACCGGGGAGCTGTTTTTT | CASSLRQANTGELFF